Each of the 19 T cell receptor beta chains below was sequenced from the same sample in a study of T cells in Graves' hyperthyroidism and ophthalmopathy. The CDR3 regions of TCR beta were amplified from RNA transcripts. The HTBI primer set was used in a first-round RT-PCR of the TCR CDR3. MiXCR, applied by TCRdb to the multiplex PCR reads, yields one record per CDR3 protein. The sample has 300,000 to 450,000 distinct CDR3 sequences; more than 15% are singletons. The sample taken for sequencing was blood. The receptors originated from a woman between 18 and 30 years old with Graves' hyperthyroidism that later progressed to Graves' ophthalmopathy.

The chain uses TRBV11-3 and TRBJ2-7; 9 bases align to TRBD2. This CDR3 region has 19 residues. The germline gives CDR1 SGHNT, CDR2 YENEEA. Trimming cost V 6 bases and J 5 bases; bases outside gene matches: 23. In nucleotides, the CDR3 is TGTGCCAGCAGTTTTTCTCCGGGGGCAGGGATAGCGGGAGTTGACGAGCAGTACTTC. It codes for CASSFSPGAGIAGVDEQYF.

This CDR3 reads CATRAGDTQYF. The DNA for the CDR3 is TGTGCCACCCGGGCAGGGGATACGCAGTATTTT. This rearrangement joins TRBV28 to TRBJ2-3; weak D call: TRBD1 (5 bases). This CDR3 contains 11 residues. CDR1 MDHEN and CDR2 SYDVKM come from the germline V gene. V was shortened by 10 bases and J by 6 bases, with 11 bases between the two germline ends.

This clonotype occurred many times. The chain links TRBV6-5 to TRBJ1-5; 11 nucleotides match TRBD1. Per germline, CDR1 MNHEY and CDR2 SVGAGI. The V segment lost 0 bases and the J segment 0 bases; nucleotides outside the gene matches: 4. The CDR3 loop spans 18 amino acids. As DNA, the CDR3 is TGTGCCAGCAGTTACTCGGACAGGGGGCGTTATAGCAATCAGCCCCAGCATTTT. It encodes CASSYSDRGRYSNQPQHF.

In its sample, this clonotype was seen many times. The chain uses TRBV2 and TRBJ1-1; 8 nucleotides agree with TRBD1. Germline-derived CDR1 and CDR2 are SNHLY and FYNNEI. CDR3 size: 14 residues. V was pared by 4 bases and J by 9 bases, with 10 bases of the junction left unmatched. The CDR3 DNA follows: TGTGCCAGCAGTGCCATCGGGACAGGTACACAAGCTTTCTTT. Encoded protein: CASSAIGTGTQAFF.

Comment on this clonotype: At one of its ends the junction is not consistent with the germline gene, which may arise from a read error. The chain is built from TRBV10-3 and TRBJ2-1; perhaps D is TRBD1 or TRBD2 (5 bases each). CDR1 ENHRY and CDR2 SYGVKD come from the germline V gene. CDR3 size: 15 residues. CDR3 amino acids: CAINESTGLRNEQFF. In nucleotides, the CDR3 is TGTGCCATCAATGAGTCAACAGGACTCCGGAATGAGCAGTTCTTC.

In this sample, this clonotype turned up many times. The chain joins TRBV2 to TRBJ1-5; D uncertain. V lost 7 bases, J lost 4 bases, and 11 bases lay in between. The CDR3 is 13 amino acids. Germline V gene data show CDR1 as SNHLY and CDR2 as FYNNEI. In nucleotides, the CDR3 is TGTGCCAGCAATTTTAATGGGAATCAGCCCCAGCATTTT. Translating it yields CASNFNGNQPQHF.

This clonotype showed up many times. The chain links TRBV7-8 to TRBJ2-7; D gene unclear. Per germline, CDR1 SGHVS and CDR2 FQNEAQ. Trimming pared 1 base from V and 7 bases from J, leaving 14 bases between. CDR3 length: 14 amino acids. The CDR3 protein is CASSLGQVVGEQYF. CDR3 nucleotides: TGTGCCAGCAGCTTAGGCCAGGTCGTGGGGGAGCAGTACTTC.

This clonotype was counted ten times or more. This sequence joins TRBV18 and TRBJ2-4; weak D call: TRBD1 (6 bases). Germline CDR1 KGHSH, CDR2 LQKENI. Trimming left V 4 bases short and J 4 bases short, with 17 bases between. The CDR3 has 16 residues. The CDR3 nucleotides read TGTGCCAGCTCACACAGGGTTCTGGAGGCAAAAAACATTCAGTACTTC. Translation: CASSHRVLEAKNIQYF.

The V and J genes are TRBV9 and TRBJ2-1, with unresolved D. The V gene lost 0 bases and the J gene lost 2 bases, with 9 bases spanning the gap. Looked up from germline, CDR1 is SGDLS and CDR2 is YYNGEE. This CDR3 comprises 15 residues. The CDR3 DNA reads TGTGCCAGCAGCGTAGACGACTCCACCTACAATGAGCAGTTCTTC. Translated: CASSVDDSTYNEQFF.

This clonotype occurred many times. The rearrangement links TRBV7-8 to TRBJ2-3; TRBD2 aligns across 13 bases. CDR1 is SGHVS and CDR2 is FQNEAQ in the germline V gene. With 2 bases clipped from V and 4 bases from J, the junction kept 6 bases outside the gene matches. This CDR3 is built from 17 residues. CDR3 nucleotides: TGTGCCAGCAGCTTAATAGGACTAGCGGGAGTTGCAGATACGCAGTATTTT. It specifies CASSLIGLAGVADTQYF.

The sample holds many counts of this clonotype. J is TRBJ2-1 and V is TRBV20-1; 8 bases match TRBD2. Trimming took 3 bases from V and 7 from J; bases not matched to a gene: 20. This CDR3 spans 18 amino acids. CDR1 and CDR2 (germline): DFQATT, SNEGSKA (reference sequence). CDR3 DNA: TGCAGTGCTAGCCATTACTCAAACACGGGGACTAGAAGGAATGAGCAGTTCTTC. Its translation is CSASHYSNTGTRRNEQFF.

A few counts support this clonotype. This chain links TRBV4-1 with TRBJ2-7; D is perhaps TRBD2 (8 bases). Germline lookup yields CDR1 MGHRA and CDR2 YSYEKL. The ends were cut back, 0 bases at V and 4 bases at J, with 22 bases in the middle. The CDR3 extends over 18 amino acids. Here the CDR3 reads CASSQEGGTAGEIYEQYF. In DNA form, the CDR3 reads TGCGCCAGCAGCCAAGAAGGAGGGACAGCGGGAGAGATATACGAGCAGTACTTC.

The table lists this clonotype with a few counts. This chain uses TRBV19 with TRBJ2-2; possibly TRBD1 or TRBD2 for D (6 bases each). Trimming took off 10 bases at V and 7 bases at J, with 16 bases between the two ends. Germline V gene lookup returns CDR1 LNHDA and CDR2 SQIVND (reference sequence). This CDR3 comprises 13 residues. CDR3 amino acids: CANRAEGHGELFF. The DNA of the CDR3 is TGTGCCAACCGTGCGGAGGGACACGGGGAGCTGTTTTTT.

Details on this clonotype: A junction end diverges from the germline sequence, so it may reflect a read error. This rearrangement joins TRBV5-1 to TRBJ2-1; TRBD1 matches at 9 bases. The CDR3 spans 15 residues. Germline-derived CDR1 and CDR2 are SGHRS and YFSETQ. The CDR3 region has the DNA TGCGCCAGCAGCTACGGACAGGGGTCCGACAATGAGCAGCTCTTC. It encodes CASSYGQGSDNEQLF.

The chain has TRBV27 and TRBJ2-2; D remains ambiguous. Germline V gene lookup returns CDR1 MNHEY and CDR2 SMNVEV (reference sequence). This CDR3 has 15 residues. The V and J ends lost 6 bases and 5 bases respectively, with 16 bases between them. The CDR3 sequence is CASRLVWAGTGELFF. The CDR3 bases are TGTGCCAGCAGACTCGTATGGGCAGGAACCGGGGAGCTGTTTTTT.

This clonotype showed up just a few times. One junction end does not reproduce the germline sequence, and a read error may be involved. The V and J genes are TRBV4-1 and TRBJ1-2; D unclear. CDR1 is MGHRA, CDR2 YSYEKL, per germline. CDR3 size: 13 residues. Written as DNA, the CDR3 is TGCGCCAGTAGCCATTCCGGGGTTTATGGCTACACCTTC. It encodes CASSHSGVYGYTF.

The sample holds many counts of this clonotype. CDR3 nucleotides: TGTGCCAGCAGCTTAAGCAGAATGAGCAATCAGCCCCAGCATTTT. Translation: CASSLSRMSNQPQHF. The chain combines TRBV7-8 with TRBJ1-5; no reliable D call. Between the trimmed V and J ends, which lost 2 bases and 1 base, there was a span of 9 bases. The CDR3 length is 15 residues. CDR1 is SGHVS, CDR2 FQNEAQ, per germline.

The chain is built from TRBV11-2 and TRBJ2-3; 9 positions match TRBD2. Germline assignment: CDR1 SGHAT and CDR2 FQNNGV. The CDR3 totals 17 residues. Trimming cost V 3 bases and J 0 bases; bases outside gene matches: 7. CDR3 protein: CASSFAGGPLSTDTQYF. The CDR3 nucleotides read TGTGCCAGCAGCTTTGCGGGAGGGCCTCTTAGCACAGATACGCAGTATTTT.

The table lists this clonotype with a few counts. The CDR3 sequence: CAWAAGLSPLHF. CDR3 bases: TGTGCCTGGGCCGCGGGGCTTTCACCCCTCCACTTT. The chain couples TRBV30 to TRBJ1-6; a weak D match, TRBD1 (5 bases). Germline CDR1 and CDR2: GTSNPN and SVGIG (reference sequence). Deletions cut 5 bases from V and 9 bases from J, with 11 bases between. The CDR3 length is 12 residues.